A single sample is the source of the 27 T cell receptor beta chains below, sequenced in a study of metastatic and nonmetastatic thyroid tumors. TCRdb reprocessed the PCR reads using MiXCR. Of 15,000 or so clones listed, 9% to 13% were seen once; the top ten hold around a third. Before thyroid surgery, none of the patients had received any treatment. The sample consisted of blood. The receptors originated from a female donor with papillary thyroid cancer or a benign thyroid nodule (not recorded which). Some clones in this sample may be carry-over from other donors' samples.

This clone came up a few times. The chain joins TRBV12-3 or TRBV12-4 to TRBJ2-1, with TRBD1 matching over 11 bases. V trimming: 0 bases; J trimming: 6 bases; junction bases outside the gene matches: 4. This CDR3 is built from 16 residues. DNA for the CDR3: TGTGCCAGCAGTTTAGCGGGGGGGACAGGGGGCAATGAGCAGTTCTTC. Its translation is CASSLAGGTGGNEQFF.

This clone was seen at least ten times. The chain links TRBV5-1 to TRBJ1-1; D is unresolved. This CDR3 comprises 9 residues. The V gene lost 1 base and the J gene lost 12 bases, with 4 bases spanning the gap. Germline assignment: CDR1 SGHRS and CDR2 YFSETQ. The CDR3 spells CASSLTTFF. The DNA of the CDR3 is TGCGCCAGCAGCTTGACCACTTTCTTT.

By frequency in the sample, this clone is medium-sized. V and J are TRBV12-3 or TRBV12-4 and TRBJ1-3; the match to TRBD1 covers 10 bases. With 4 bases clipped from V and 4 bases from J, the junction kept 4 bases outside the gene matches. This CDR3 spans 15 amino acids. The CDR3 loop reads CASSWDRGKGNTIYF. The CDR3 coding sequence is TGTGCCAGCAGTTGGGACAGGGGAAAAGGAAACACCATATATTTT.

This clone occurred many times. The gene calls are TRBV7-3 and TRBJ2-1; D call uncertain. Germline V gene lookup returns CDR1 SGHTA and CDR2 FQGTGA. The CDR3 is 13 residues long. V gave up 5 bases and J gave up 10 bases, with 15 bases separating them. CDR3 DNA: TGTGCCAGCAGCCCCAGGATCGAGGAGGAGCAGTTCTTC. Encoded protein: CASSPRIEEEQFF.

Note on this clone: A much more abundant neighbour one base away suggests this may be a read error. Other nucleotide sequences in the sample specify the same CDR3. The chain is built from TRBV12-3 or TRBV12-4 and TRBJ1-2, with a weak D call TRBD1 (6 bases). Trimming took 10 bases from V and 7 from J, leaving 16 bases between them. This CDR3 region has 12 residues. Here the CDR3 DNA reads TGTGCCATTCGGACAGCCCTTGGTGGCTACACCTTC. This encodes CAIRTALGGYTF.

In regard to this clone: At one of its ends the junction is not consistent with the germline gene, which may arise from a read error. The rearrangement uses TRBV4-3 and TRBJ2-5; no reliable D call. The germline CDR1 and CDR2 sequences are LGHNA and YSLEER. This CDR3 is 15 amino acids long. CDR3 coding DNA: TGCGCCATCAGCCAAGATTACGGTTACCTAGAGACCCAGTACTTC. As protein: CAISQDYGYLETQYF.

This clone has ten or more counts. The rearrangement joins TRBV7-2 to TRBJ1-5; D is perhaps TRBD1 (5 bases). The CDR3 is made up of 15 amino acids. The germline CDR1 and CDR2 sequences are SGHTA and FQGNSA. V shed 0 bases and J shed 7 bases, with 13 bases lying between them. The CDR3, as DNA: TGTGCCAGCAGCTTAGCCCCAGGGAGTAGCCAGCCCCAGCATTTT. Amino acids: CASSLAPGSSQPQHF.

This clone was recorded a few times. A read error may explain this, as a much larger clone is one base away. The chain is built from TRBV27 and TRBJ1-1; D call uncertain. The CDR3 sequence is 14 residues long. Germline V lookup: CDR1 MNHEY, CDR2 SMNVEV (reference sequence). The CDR3 DNA reads TGTGACAGCAGTTTATCGGAGAGTAACACTGAGGCTTTCTTT. This translates into CDSSLSESNTEAFF.

This clone was picked up many times. The CDR3 here is CASSHRQGRGNTEAFF. The CDR3 DNA reads as TGTGCCAGCAGCCACCGACAGGGACGGGGGAACACTGAAGCTTTCTTT. The V gene is TRBV14, the J gene TRBJ1-1, with TRBD1 identical over 7 bases. The CDR3 sequence is 16 residues long. Per germline, CDR1 SGHDN and CDR2 FVKESK. V dropped 3 bases and J dropped 1; count of bases not matched to a gene: 8.

At least ten counts were recorded for this clone. The V and J genes are TRBV7-2 and TRBJ1-6; D not resolved. This CDR3 region has 15 residues. Germline values: CDR1 SGHTA, CDR2 FQGNSA. The ends were cut back, 1 base at V and 7 bases at J, with 11 bases in the middle. CDR3 nucleotides: TGTGCCAGCAGCTTAGGGCTGGGTCCCAATTCACCCCTCCACTTT. Translating it yields CASSLGLGPNSPLHF.

This clone was counted at least ten times. This chain uses TRBV11-2 with TRBJ1-3; D ambiguous. The V end lost 5 bases, the J end lost 0 bases, and 11 bases lay between the germline ends. This CDR3 has 15 residues. Germline CDR1 SGHAT, CDR2 FQNNGV. CDR3 protein: CASSAETASGNTIYF. As DNA, the CDR3 is TGTGCCAGCAGCGCCGAAACCGCCTCTGGAAACACCATATATTTT.

Relative to its sample, this clone is medium-sized. The rearrangement uses TRBV6-5 and TRBJ2-2; 7 positions agree with TRBD1. With 2 bases clipped from V and 1 base from J, the junction kept 1 base outside the gene matches. CDR3 length equals 15 residues. From germline, CDR1 is MNHEY and CDR2 SVGAGI. The CDR3 reads CASSYGTVNTGELFF. CDR3 in DNA: TGTGCCAGCAGTTACGGGACAGTGAACACCGGGGAGCTGTTTTTT.

This clone was observed at least ten times. This sequence joins TRBV5-6 and TRBJ1-6; weak D call: TRBD1 (5 bases). The CDR3 covers 14 residues. The V gene lost 2 bases and the J gene lost 10 bases, with 13 bases spanning the gap. CDR1 and CDR2 (germline): SGHDT, YYEEEE. The DNA for the CDR3 is TGTGCCAGCAGCTTTGAGGGGTTGTACTCACCCCTCCACTTT. Translating it yields CASSFEGLYSPLHF.

The rearrangement uses TRBV20-1 and TRBJ1-1, with TRBD1 as a possible D gene (5 bases). This CDR3 spans 12 amino acids. Germline V gene data show CDR1 as DFQATT and CDR2 as SNEGSKA (reference sequence). Trimming left V 3 bases short and J 5 bases short, with 10 bases between. CDR3 loop: CSARGEATEAFF. CDR3 nucleotide sequence: TGCAGTGCTAGGGGGGAAGCGACTGAAGCTTTCTTT.

This clone was counted many times. One end of the junction is discordant with germline, which a read error may explain. This rearrangement joins TRBV18 to TRBJ2-1; D gene uncertain. Germline-derived CDR1 and CDR2 are KGHSH and LQKENI. CDR3 length: 11 amino acids. CDR3 sequence: CASSVSHEQLF. The CDR3 DNA is TGTGCCAGCTCCGTCAGCCATGAGCAGCTCTTC.

There are many counts of this clone. Other nucleotide sequences from this sample produce the same CDR3. V gene TRBV5-4 combines with J gene TRBJ1-2; no firm D call. V shed 6 bases and J shed 4 bases, with 16 bases lying between them. Germline assignment: CDR1 SGHNT and CDR2 YYREEE (reference sequence). The CDR3 is made up of 14 amino acids. The CDR3 bases are TGTGCCAGCAACGCCGACGAGGCCCCCTATGGCTACACCTTC. This encodes CASNADEAPYGYTF.

This clone was found many times. Given a much more abundant clone one base away, this may be a read error. Other nucleotide sequences from this sample produce the same CDR3. This chain joins TRBV11-2 and TRBJ2-1, with D uncertain. The CDR3 length is 15 residues. Germline loops: CDR1 SGHAT, CDR2 FQNNGV. The CDR3: CASSLVGNVYNEQFF. In nucleotides, the CDR3 is TGTGCCAGCAGCTTAGTGGGGAATGTCTACAATGAGCAGTTCTTT.

This clone turned up a few times. The chain joins TRBV28 to TRBJ1-5, with 7 bases aligning to TRBD1. Germline CDR1 MDHEN, CDR2 SYDVKM. CDR3 length equals 15 residues. J was trimmed by 7 bases and V by 7 bases; bases with no gene match: 13. The CDR3 spells CASTSLQGLTQPQHF. CDR3 coding DNA: TGTGCCAGCACTTCCCTACAGGGGCTGACCCAGCCCCAGCATTTT.

This clone was counted ten times or more. The chain is built from TRBV11-2 and TRBJ2-2, with D unresolved. The CDR3 extends over 13 amino acids. Trimming shortened V by 2 bases and J by 4 bases, and 5 bases separated the two germline ends. Germline V gives CDR1 SGHAT, CDR2 FQNNGV. CDR3 in amino acids: CASSLPGTGELFF. CDR3 coding DNA: TGTGCCAGCAGCTTACCGGGCACCGGGGAGCTGTTTTTT.

This clone was observed at least ten times. The chain couples TRBV19 to TRBJ2-7; possibly TRBD1 for D (7 bases). V lost 4 bases and J 1 base, leaving 14 bases between the germline ends. Germline CDR1 and CDR2: LNHDA and SQIVND (reference sequence). The CDR3 loop spans 15 amino acids. The CDR3 loop is CASSRTGGSSYEQYF. The CDR3 DNA reads TGTGCCAGTAGTAGGACAGGAGGGAGTTCCTACGAGCAGTACTTC.

This clone is medium-sized by share. The CDR3 sequence: CASQGQGRETQYF. DNA of the CDR3: TGTGCCAGCCAGGGGCAGGGGCGAGAGACCCAGTACTTC. This chain links TRBV6-1 with TRBJ2-5; D is possibly TRBD1 (6 bases). The germline CDR1 and CDR2 sequences are MNHNS and SASEGT. The CDR3 spans 13 residues. Trimming left V 8 bases short and J 4 bases short, with 14 bases between.

In this sample, this clone turned up many times. V and J are TRBV15 and TRBJ2-3; D might be TRBD1 (5 bases). V was trimmed by 1 base and J by 0 bases, leaving 8 bases between them. The CDR3 totals 15 residues. Per germline, CDR1 LNHNV and CDR2 YYDKDF (reference sequence). The CDR3 is CATSRGQPSTDTQYF. For the CDR3, the DNA is TGTGCCACCAGCAGAGGACAGCCTAGCACAGATACGCAGTATTTT.

This clone came up many times. The same CDR3 also results from other DNA sequences found in this sample. This chain joins TRBV18 and TRBJ2-1, with 9 bases aligning to TRBD2. Germline-derived CDR1 and CDR2 are KGHSH and LQKENI. With 3 bases clipped from V and 7 bases from J, the junction kept 7 bases outside the gene matches. The CDR3 is 15 amino acids. The CDR3 sequence is CASSPVAGVENEQFF. The CDR3 coding sequence is TGTGCCAGCTCACCCGTAGCGGGAGTGGAAAATGAGCAGTTCTTC.

This clone qualifies as medium-sized. The chain couples TRBV6-1 to TRBJ1-2; D possibly corresponds to TRBD1 (6 bases). Per germline, CDR1 MNHNS and CDR2 SASEGT. This CDR3 comprises 17 residues. V lost 0 bases and J lost 8, with 22 bases in between. The CDR3 region is CASSEAPDRTSRGGYTF. The CDR3 region has the DNA TGTGCCAGCAGTGAAGCACCCGACAGGACTAGTCGGGGAGGCTACACCTTC.

The table lists this clone with many counts. The chain links TRBV6-1 to TRBJ1-3; D remains unclear. CDR3 size: 15 residues. Germline assignment: CDR1 MNHNS and CDR2 SASEGT. V was cut by 6 bases and J by 0 bases, with 12 bases left in between. DNA of the CDR3: TGTGCCAGCAGCCATTACTCCAGCTCTGGAAACACCATATATTTT. This sequence encodes CASSHYSSSGNTIYF.

This clone is labeled medium-sized (0.01 to 0.1%). Different DNA sequences within this sample yield the same CDR3. This chain joins TRBV4-1 and TRBJ2-7, with 7 positions matching TRBD1. Germline assignment: CDR1 MGHRA and CDR2 YSYEKL. Trimming cost V 1 base and J 3 bases; bases outside gene matches: 3. CDR3 length equals 14 residues. CDR3 DNA: TGCGCCAGCAGCCAAGGGGACAGTTACTACGAGCAGTACTTC. This encodes CASSQGDSYYEQYF.

In this sample, this clone turned up many times. The V call is TRBV27, the J call TRBJ2-1, with a weak D call TRBD2 (5 bases). Trimming took 2 bases from V and 0 from J, leaving 17 bases between them. This CDR3 has 18 residues. Germline values: CDR1 MNHEY, CDR2 SMNVEV (reference sequence). CDR3 in amino acids: CASSLHRLEVSSYNEQFF. In DNA form, the CDR3 reads TGTGCCAGCAGTTTACATCGACTGGAGGTGAGCTCCTACAATGAGCAGTTCTTC.